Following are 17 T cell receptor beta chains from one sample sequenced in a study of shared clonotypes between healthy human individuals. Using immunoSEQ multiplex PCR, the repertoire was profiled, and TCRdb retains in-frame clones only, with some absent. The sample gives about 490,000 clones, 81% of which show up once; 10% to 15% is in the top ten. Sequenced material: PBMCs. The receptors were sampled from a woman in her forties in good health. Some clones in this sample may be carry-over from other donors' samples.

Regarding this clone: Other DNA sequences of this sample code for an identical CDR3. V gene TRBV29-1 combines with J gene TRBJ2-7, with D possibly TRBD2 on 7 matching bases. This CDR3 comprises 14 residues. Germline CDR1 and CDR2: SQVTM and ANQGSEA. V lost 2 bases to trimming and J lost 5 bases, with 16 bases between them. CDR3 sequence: CSVENGGGGDEQYF. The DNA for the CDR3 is TGCAGCGTTGAAAATGGAGGGGGGGGTGACGAGCAGTACTTC.

The DNA for the CDR3 is TGTGCCAGCAGCTACGGAGTGAGTAATTGGGAGACCCAGTACTTC. Its protein product is CASSYGVSNWETQYF. The chain joins TRBV9 to TRBJ2-5; no firm D call. V gave up 4 bases and J gave up 5 bases, with 18 bases separating them. CDR3 length equals 15 residues. Germline loops: CDR1 SGDLS, CDR2 YYNGEE.

CDR3 coding DNA: TGTGCCACCAGCAGATCGACAGGGGGCTCCTACAATGAGCAGTTCTTC. Translated, it gives CATSRSTGGSYNEQFF. The chain combines TRBV15 with TRBJ2-1, with 9 bases lining up with TRBD1. The CDR3 loop spans 16 amino acids. Losses at the gene ends were 2 bases for V and 0 bases for J; bases not matched to a gene: 2. Germline V lookup: CDR1 LNHNV, CDR2 YYDKDF (reference sequence).

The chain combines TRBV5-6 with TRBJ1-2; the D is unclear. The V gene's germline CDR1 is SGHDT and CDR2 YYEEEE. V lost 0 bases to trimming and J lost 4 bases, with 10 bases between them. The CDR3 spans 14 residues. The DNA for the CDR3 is TGTGCCAGCAGCTTGGTTAGGGCTGCCTATGGCTACACCTTC. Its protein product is CASSLVRAAYGYTF.

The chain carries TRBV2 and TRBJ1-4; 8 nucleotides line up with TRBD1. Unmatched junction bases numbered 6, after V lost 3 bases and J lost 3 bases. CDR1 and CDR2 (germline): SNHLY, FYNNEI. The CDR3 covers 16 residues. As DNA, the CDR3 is TGTGCCAGCAGTGAGCGGTCGACAGGGGCTAATGAAAAACTGTTTTTT. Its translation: CASSERSTGANEKLFF.

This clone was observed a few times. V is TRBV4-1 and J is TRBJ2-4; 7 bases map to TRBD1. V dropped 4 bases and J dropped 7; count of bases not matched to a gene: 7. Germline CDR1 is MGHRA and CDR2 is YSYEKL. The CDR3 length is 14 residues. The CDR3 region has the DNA TGCGCCAGCAGCCTAGAGGGGACAGACAACATTCAGTACTTC. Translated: CASSLEGTDNIQYF.

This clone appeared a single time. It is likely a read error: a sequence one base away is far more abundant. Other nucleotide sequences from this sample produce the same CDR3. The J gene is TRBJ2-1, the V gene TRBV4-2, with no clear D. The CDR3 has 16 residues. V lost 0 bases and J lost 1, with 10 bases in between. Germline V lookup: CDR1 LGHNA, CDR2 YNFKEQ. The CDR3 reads CASSQEVAGSYNEQFF. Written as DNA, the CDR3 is TGTGCCAGCAGCCAAGAAGTAGCTGGATCCTACAATGAGCAGTTCTTC.

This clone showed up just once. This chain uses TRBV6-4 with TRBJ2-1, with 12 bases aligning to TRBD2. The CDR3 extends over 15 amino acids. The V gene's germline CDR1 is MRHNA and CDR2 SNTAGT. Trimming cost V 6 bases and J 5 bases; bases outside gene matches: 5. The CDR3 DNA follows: TGTGCCAGCAGACGACTAGCGGGAGAGGACAATGAGCAGTTCTTC. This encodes CASRRLAGEDNEQFF.

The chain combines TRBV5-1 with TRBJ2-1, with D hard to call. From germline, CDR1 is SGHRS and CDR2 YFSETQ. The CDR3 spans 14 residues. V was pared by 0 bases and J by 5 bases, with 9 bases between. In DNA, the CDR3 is TGCGCCAGCAGCTTGGGTCAGGAAAACAATGAGCAGTTCTTC. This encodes CASSLGQENNEQFF.

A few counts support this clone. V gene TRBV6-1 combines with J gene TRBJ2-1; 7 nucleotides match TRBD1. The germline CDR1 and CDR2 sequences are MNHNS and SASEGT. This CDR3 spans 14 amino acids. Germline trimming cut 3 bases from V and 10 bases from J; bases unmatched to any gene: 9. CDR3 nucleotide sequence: TGTGCCAGCAGTGAGGGGACAGCCAGGGGCGAGCAGTTCTTC. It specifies CASSEGTARGEQFF.

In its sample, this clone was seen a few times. The CDR3 DNA sequence: TGTGCCAGCAGACTCGGGTACGAGCAGTACTTC. It yields the protein CASRLGYEQYF. The chain recombines TRBV2 with TRBJ2-7, with D unclear. V was cut by 6 bases and J by 4 bases, with 7 bases left in between. This CDR3 comprises 11 residues. The germline CDR1 and CDR2 sequences are SNHLY and FYNNEI.

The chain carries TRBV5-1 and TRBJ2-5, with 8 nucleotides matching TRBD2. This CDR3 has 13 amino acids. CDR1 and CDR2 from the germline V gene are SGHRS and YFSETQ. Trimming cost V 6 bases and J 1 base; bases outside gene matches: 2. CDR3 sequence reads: CASNGLAQETQYF. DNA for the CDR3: TGCGCCAGCAACGGACTAGCCCAAGAGACCCAGTACTTC.

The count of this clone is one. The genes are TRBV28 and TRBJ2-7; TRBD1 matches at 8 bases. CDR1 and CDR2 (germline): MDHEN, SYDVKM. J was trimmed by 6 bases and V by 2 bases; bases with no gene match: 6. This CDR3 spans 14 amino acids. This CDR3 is CASSLSRGQFEQYF. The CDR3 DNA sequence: TGTGCCAGCAGTTTAAGCAGGGGGCAATTCGAGCAGTACTTC. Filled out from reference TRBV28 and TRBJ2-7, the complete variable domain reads DVKVTQSSRYLVKRTGEKVFLECVQDMDHENMFWYRQDPGLGLRLIYFSYDVKMKEKGDIPEGYSVSREKKERFSLILESASTNQTSMYLCASSLSRGQFEQYFGPGTRLTVT.

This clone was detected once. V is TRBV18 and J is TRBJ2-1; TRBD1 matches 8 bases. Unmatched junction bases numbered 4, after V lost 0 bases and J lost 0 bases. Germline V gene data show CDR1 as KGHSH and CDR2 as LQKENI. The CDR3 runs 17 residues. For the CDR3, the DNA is TGTGCCAGCTCACCACCCGGACAGGGTAACTCCTACAATGAGCAGTTCTTC. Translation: CASSPPGQGNSYNEQFF.

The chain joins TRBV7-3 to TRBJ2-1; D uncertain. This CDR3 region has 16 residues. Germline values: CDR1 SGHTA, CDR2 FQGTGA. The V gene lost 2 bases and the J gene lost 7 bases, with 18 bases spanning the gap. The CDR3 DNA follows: TGTGCCAGCAGCTTACGTCCTAGTTCTGTCGCGAATGAGCAGTTCTTC. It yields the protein CASSLRPSSVANEQFF.

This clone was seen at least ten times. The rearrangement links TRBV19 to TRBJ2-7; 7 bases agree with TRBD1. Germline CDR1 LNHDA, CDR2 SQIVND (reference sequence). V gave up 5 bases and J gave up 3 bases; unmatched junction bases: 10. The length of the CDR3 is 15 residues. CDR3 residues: CASSLLGQDVYEQYF. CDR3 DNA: TGTGCCAGTAGTCTTCTAGGACAGGATGTCTACGAGCAGTACTTC.

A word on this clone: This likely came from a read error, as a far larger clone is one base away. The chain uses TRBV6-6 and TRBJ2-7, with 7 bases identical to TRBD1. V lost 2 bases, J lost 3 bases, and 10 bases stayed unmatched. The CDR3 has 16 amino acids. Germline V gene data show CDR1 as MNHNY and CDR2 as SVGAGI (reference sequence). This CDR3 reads CASSYLERTGSYEQYF. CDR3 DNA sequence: TGTGCCAGCAGTTACCTGGAGCGGACAGGAAGCTACGAGCAGTACTTC.